The entry below describes one T cell receptor (beta chain). The data were obtained in a study of blood T cell repertoires in COVID-19. Study in general: Specimens from acute and convalescent COVID-19 originated in the United States, Italy and Spain.

In the study's own analysis: Using reference gene primer amplification, nucleated cell counts were estimated. Libraries were prepared by immunoSEQ multiplex PCR; TCRdb keeps only in-frame clonotypes and omits some of them. Clone size and the V and J calls come from that table; the DNA yielded D and trimming. The sample has about 150,000 clones; about 79% are singletons. Trimming removed 0 bases at V and 1 base at J, with 7 bases between. This CDR3 has 14 amino acids. Germline V gene sequence: CDR1 SGDLS, CDR2 YYNGEE. Sequenced input: peripheral blood. The rearrangement uses TRBV9 and TRBJ1-1; unclear D gene. This clonotype originated in a woman aged 45-65 years with acute or convalescent COVID-19. The CDR3 loop reads CASSVDGRNTEAFF. In DNA form, the CDR3 reads TGTGCCAGCAGCGTAGATGGGAGGAACACTGAAGCTTTCTTT.